This T cell receptor (beta chain) was obtained from a study of blood T cell repertoires in COVID-19. Across the study: The United States, Italy and Spain supplied acute and convalescent COVID-19 samples. PBMCs, B-cell-depleted T cells, or T cells provided the cDNA or gDNA that made up the material.

Profiled with immunoSEQ multiplex PCR; TCRdb holds only in-frame clones, not every one. The sample lists about 320,000 clones; around 90% were seen once. CDR1 is GTSNPN, CDR2 SVGIG, per germline (reference sequence). The CDR3 totals 11 residues. Trimming removed 0 bases from V and 9 bases from J; junction bases left unmatched: 0. In terms of age and location, participants ranged from roughly 18 to 90 years and lived in about 25 US areas. Recovery among Cohort 3 donors was established by two negative PCRs, clearance, or symptom resolution. This sequence originates from a woman between 18 and 29 years old who had recovered from COVID-19. The rearrangement joins TRBV30 to TRBJ2-7, with 9 bases matching TRBD2. Sequencing was done on a sample of PBMCs or T cells enriched from blood (not recorded which). The DNA for the CDR3 is TGTGCCTGGAGTGTGACTAGCGGGCAGTACTTC. Translated: CAWSVTSGQYF.